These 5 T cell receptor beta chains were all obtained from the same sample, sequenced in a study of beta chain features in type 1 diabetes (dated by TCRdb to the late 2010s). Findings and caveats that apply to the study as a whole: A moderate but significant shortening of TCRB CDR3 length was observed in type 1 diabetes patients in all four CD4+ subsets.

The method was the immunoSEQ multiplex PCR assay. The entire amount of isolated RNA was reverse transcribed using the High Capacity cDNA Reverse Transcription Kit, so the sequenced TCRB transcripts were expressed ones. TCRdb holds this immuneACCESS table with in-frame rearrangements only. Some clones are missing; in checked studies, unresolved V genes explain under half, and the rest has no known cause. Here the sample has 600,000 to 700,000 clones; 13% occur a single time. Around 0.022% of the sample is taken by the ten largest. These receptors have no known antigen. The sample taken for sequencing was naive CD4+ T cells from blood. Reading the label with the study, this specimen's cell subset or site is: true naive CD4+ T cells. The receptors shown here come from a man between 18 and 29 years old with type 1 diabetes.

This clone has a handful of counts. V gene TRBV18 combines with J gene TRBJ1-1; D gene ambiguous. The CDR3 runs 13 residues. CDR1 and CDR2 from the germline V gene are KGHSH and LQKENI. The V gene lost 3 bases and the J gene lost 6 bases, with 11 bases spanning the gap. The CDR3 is CASSPREGAEAFF. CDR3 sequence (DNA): TGTGCCAGCTCACCTAGGGAGGGAGCTGAAGCTTTCTTT.

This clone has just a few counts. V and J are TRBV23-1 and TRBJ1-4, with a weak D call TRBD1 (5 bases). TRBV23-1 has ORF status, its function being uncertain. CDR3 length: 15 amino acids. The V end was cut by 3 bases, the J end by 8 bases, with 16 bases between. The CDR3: CASSHNRWTGEKLFF. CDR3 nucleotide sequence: TGCGCCAGCAGTCACAACAGGTGGACGGGGGAAAAACTGTTTTTT.

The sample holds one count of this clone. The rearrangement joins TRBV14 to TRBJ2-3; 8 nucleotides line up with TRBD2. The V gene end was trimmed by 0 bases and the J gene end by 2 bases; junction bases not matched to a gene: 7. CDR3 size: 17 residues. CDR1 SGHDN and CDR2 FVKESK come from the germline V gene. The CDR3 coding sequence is TGTGCCAGCAGCCAAGAAATAGCGGGGCTCTACACAGATACGCAGTATTTT. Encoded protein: CASSQEIAGLYTDTQYF.

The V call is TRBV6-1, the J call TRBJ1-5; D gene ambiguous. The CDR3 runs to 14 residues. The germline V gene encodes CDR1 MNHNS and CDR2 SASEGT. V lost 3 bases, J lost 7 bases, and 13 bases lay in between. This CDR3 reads CASSEGLGSQPQHF. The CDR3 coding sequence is TGTGCCAGCAGTGAGGGCCTAGGGTCCCAGCCCCAGCATTTT.

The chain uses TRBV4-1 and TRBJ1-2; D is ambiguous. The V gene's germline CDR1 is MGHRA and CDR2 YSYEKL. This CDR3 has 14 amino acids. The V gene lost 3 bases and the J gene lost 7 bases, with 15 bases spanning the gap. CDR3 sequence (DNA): TGCGCCAGCAGCCATCAAGGATCGGACGGTGGCTACACCTTC. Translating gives CASSHQGSDGGYTF.